This entry features one T cell receptor beta chain sequence. This sample was included in a study of blood T cell repertoires in COVID-19. The overall study: Collection of acute and convalescent COVID-19 samples took place in the United States, Italy and Spain. From T cells, B-cell-depleted T cells, or PBMCs came the material, which was cDNA or gDNA.

Original data processing: Quantification of nucleated cells was approximated via reference gene primer amplification. Data came from immunoSEQ multiplex PCR; TCRdb stores just in-frame clones and leaves some out. V and J calls and clone size follow that table, whereas D and trimming were derived from the DNA. The sample shows 150,000 to 200,000 clones, about 88% of them seen only once. Germline V gives CDR1 SGHAT, CDR2 FQDESV (reference sequence). Trimming stripped 0 bases from V and 2 bases from J, with 17 bases between. The length of the CDR3 is 17 residues. This TCR came from a man between 60 and 70 years old with active or convalescent COVID-19. Sequencing input: peripheral blood. The J gene is TRBJ2-7, the V gene TRBV11-1, with D tentatively TRBD1 (6 bases). CDR3 sequence: CASSLAGSQGPPYEQYF. The CDR3 bases are TGTGCCAGCAGCTTAGCCGGCTCGCAGGGGCCCCCCTACGAGCAGTACTTC.